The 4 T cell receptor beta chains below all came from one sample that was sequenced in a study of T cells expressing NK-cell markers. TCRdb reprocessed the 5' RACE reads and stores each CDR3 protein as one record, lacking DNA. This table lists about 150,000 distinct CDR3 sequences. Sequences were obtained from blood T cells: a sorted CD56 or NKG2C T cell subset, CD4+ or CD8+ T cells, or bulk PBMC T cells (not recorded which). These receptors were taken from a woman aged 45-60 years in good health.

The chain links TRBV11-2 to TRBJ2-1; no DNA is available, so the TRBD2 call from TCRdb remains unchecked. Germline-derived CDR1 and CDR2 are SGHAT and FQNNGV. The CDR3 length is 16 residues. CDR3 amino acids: CASSSTWGLAGNEQFF. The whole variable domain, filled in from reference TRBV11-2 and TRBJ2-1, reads EAGVAQSPRYKIIEKRQSVAFWCNPISGHATLYWYQQILGQGPKLLIQFQNNGVVDDSQLPKDRFSAERLKGVDSTLKIQPAKLEDSAVYLCASSSTWGLAGNEQFFGPGTRLTVL.

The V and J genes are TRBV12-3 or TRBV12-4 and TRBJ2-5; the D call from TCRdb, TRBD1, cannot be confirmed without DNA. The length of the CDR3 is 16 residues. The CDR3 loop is CASSPEPLGGGETQYF.

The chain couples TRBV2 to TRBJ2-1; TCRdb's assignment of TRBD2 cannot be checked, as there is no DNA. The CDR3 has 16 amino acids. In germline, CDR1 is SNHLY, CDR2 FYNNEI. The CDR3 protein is CASSERLADDYNEQFF.

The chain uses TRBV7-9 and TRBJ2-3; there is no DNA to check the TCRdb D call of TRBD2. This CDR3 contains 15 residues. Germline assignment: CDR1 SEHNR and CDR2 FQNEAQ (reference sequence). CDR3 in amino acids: CASSSTGTNTDTQYF.